This T cell receptor beta chain was captured in a study of technical replicates of blood from a handful of donors. The CDR3 consists of 15 residues. Trimming took 4 bases from V and 9 from J, leaving 22 bases between them. Germline lookup yields CDR1 GTSNPN and CDR2 SVGIG (reference sequence). Profiling relied on immunoSEQ multiplex PCR, and the TCRdb table lists in-frame clones only, not all of them. This sample has about 97,000 clones, with about 95% found just once. The receptor's source is a human donor in good health. The V call is TRBV30, the J call TRBJ2-1; a weak D match, TRBD2 (5 bases). The sample consisted of T cells isolated from PBMCs. DNA for the CDR3: TGTGCCTGGACCCCCGCTTGGCTAGCAGGTCTTGAGCAGTTCTTC. It specifies CAWTPAWLAGLEQFF.